The next 25 T cell receptor beta chains were all read from a single sample in a study of cytomegalovirus exposure and HLA in healthy donors. This PCR relied on a set of 60 Vbeta primers and 13 Jbeta primers. The protocol was immunoSEQ multiplex PCR, while the TCRdb copy is restricted to in-frame clones and leaves out a portion. The repertoire consists of around 100,000 clones, with around 80% occurring once and the leading ten covering about 3%. The specimen was PBMCs. Source of these receptors: a woman aged 40-49 years in good health and CMV-seronegative.

This clone was seen more than once but under ten times. V is TRBV7-9 and J is TRBJ2-5, with 8 bases that match TRBD2. J was trimmed by 4 bases and V by 9 bases; bases with no gene match: 10. Germline V gene data show CDR1 as SEHNR and CDR2 as FQNEAQ (reference sequence). The length of the CDR3 is 14 residues. The CDR3 nucleotides are TGTGCCAGTCGATCGCCCCGGGGGGGAGAGACCCAGTACTTC. This sequence encodes CASRSPRGGETQYF. Combining the CDR3 with reference TRBV7-9 and TRBJ2-5 gives the whole variable domain DTGVSQNPRHKITKRGQNVTFRCDPISEHNRLYWYRQTLGQGPEFLTYFQNEAQLEKSRLLSDRFSAERPKGSFSTLEIQRTEQGDSAMYLCASRSPRGGETQYFGPGTRLLVL.

The V gene is TRBV2, the J gene TRBJ2-7, with D perhaps matching TRBD1 (6 bases). CDR1 and CDR2 from the germline V gene are SNHLY and FYNNEI. V was shortened by 6 bases and J by 3 bases, with 12 bases between the two germline ends. The CDR3 has 13 residues. The CDR3 sequence is CASREDRGYEQYF. CDR3 DNA: TGTGCCAGCAGAGAGGACAGAGGCTACGAGCAGTACTTC.

The chain combines TRBV5-4 with TRBJ2-4, with D tentatively TRBD1 (5 bases). The CDR3 covers 14 residues. Trimming cost V 4 bases and J 6 bases, with 14 bases left between them. The germline gives CDR1 SGHNT, CDR2 YYREEE (reference sequence). CDR3 DNA sequence: TGTGCCAGCAGCAACATTAGGGGCGGAAACATTCAGTACTTC. Protein product: CASSNIRGGNIQYF.

The chain uses TRBV5-5 and TRBJ1-2; TRBD1 might be the D (5 bases). Germline-derived CDR1 and CDR2 are SGHKS and YYEKEE (reference sequence). The CDR3 runs 18 residues. Trimming removed 6 bases at V and 3 bases at J, with 27 bases between. CDR3 in DNA: TGTGCCAGCACCCTTACTTCCGGGGGAGCAGATACCTACTATGGCTACACCTTC. It specifies CASTLTSGGADTYYGYTF. The whole variable domain, remainder taken from reference TRBV5-5 and TRBJ1-2, is DAGVTQSPTHLIKTRGQQVTLRCSPISGHKSVSWYQQVLGQGPQFIFQYYEKEERGRGNFPDRFSARQFPNYSSELNVNALLLGDSALYLCASTLTSGGADTYYGYTFGSGTRLTVV.

The chain links TRBV6-6 to TRBJ1-6, with D hard to call. Germline values: CDR1 MNHNY, CDR2 SVGAGI (reference sequence). The CDR3 loop spans 16 amino acids. Trimming took off 2 bases at V and 9 bases at J, with 17 bases between the two ends. CDR3 in DNA: TGTGCCAGCAGTTACACCCCGACACCGCTTGGTTCACCCCTCCACTTT. It translates to CASSYTPTPLGSPLHF.

The rearrangement joins TRBV7-2 to TRBJ2-1; D possibly corresponds to TRBD2 (7 bases). Germline V lookup: CDR1 SGHTA, CDR2 FQGNSA. This CDR3 has 16 amino acids. V was shortened by 7 bases and J by 8 bases, with 24 bases between the two germline ends. The CDR3 coding sequence is TGTGCCAGCATAGCGGGCCTGGGGGGGGCCATAGATGAGCAGTTCTTC. Translation: CASIAGLGGAIDEQFF.

The rearrangement uses TRBV20-1 and TRBJ1-2; TRBD1 matches at 7 bases. Germline V gene sequence: CDR1 DFQATT, CDR2 SNEGSKA (reference sequence). The V and J ends lost 4 bases and 4 bases, in that order; junction bases with no gene match: 0. The CDR3 length is 11 residues. CDR3 nucleotide sequence: TGCAGTGCTACAGGGGGCTATGGCTACACCTTC. This translates into CSATGGYGYTF.

V is TRBV14 and J is TRBJ2-3; no clear D gene. The CDR3 contains 14 residues. V gave up 0 bases and J gave up 0 bases, with 4 bases separating them. Germline CDR1 is SGHDN and CDR2 is FVKESK. DNA for the CDR3: TGTGCCAGCAGCCAAGAGACTAGCACAGATACGCAGTATTTT. It translates to CASSQETSTDTQYF.

The chain is built from TRBV28 and TRBJ1-1; 8 bases agree with TRBD1. From germline, CDR1 is MDHEN and CDR2 SYDVKM. V was clipped by 4 bases and J by 2 bases; unmatched bases: 12. The CDR3 consists of 17 residues. CDR3 bases: TGTGCCAGCAGTTACCACCCTCAGGGGGCGATCAACACTGAAGCTTTCTTT. Protein sequence: CASSYHPQGAINTEAFF.

The chain employs TRBV10-3 and TRBJ1-4, with D possibly being TRBD1 (6 bases). Germline loops: CDR1 ENHRY, CDR2 SYGVKD. V lost 10 bases, J lost 5 bases, and 11 bases lay in between. This CDR3 is built from 12 residues. In DNA, the CDR3 is TGTGCCACCGGACAGCAGAATGAAAAACTGTTTTTT. The encoded protein is CATGQQNEKLFF.

The chain uses TRBV2 and TRBJ1-5, with 7 bases matching TRBD1. The germline V gene has CDR1 SNHLY and CDR2 FYNNEI. With 4 bases clipped from V and 7 bases from J, the junction kept 10 bases outside the gene matches. The CDR3 sequence is 15 residues long. CDR3 DNA: TGTGCCAGCAGTGGCCCCAGGGGGAGTATGCAGCCCCAGCATTTT. This codes for CASSGPRGSMQPQHF.

The chain has TRBV6-5 and TRBJ1-6; possible D gene TRBD1, 6 bases. The germline V and J ends were trimmed by 4 bases and 7 bases, with 11 bases remaining between them. The CDR3 has 14 amino acids. Germline CDR1 MNHEY, CDR2 SVGAGI. The CDR3 DNA reads TGTGCCAGCAGTTTGACAGGAGAAAATTCACCCCTCCACTTT. This gives the protein CASSLTGENSPLHF.

This clone was detected only once. The chain links TRBV29-1 to TRBJ1-5, with 9 bases lining up with TRBD1. Germline V gene data show CDR1 as SQVTM and CDR2 as ANQGSEA. The CDR3 has 14 amino acids. Trimming cost V 8 bases and J 2 bases; bases outside gene matches: 7. The CDR3, as DNA: TGCAGCCCATCGGACAGGGGAGGCAATCAGCCCCAGCATTTT. Its protein product is CSPSDRGGNQPQHF.

The gene calls are TRBV11-2 and TRBJ1-2; 10 bases map to TRBD1. Germline lookup yields CDR1 SGHAT and CDR2 FQNNGV. The CDR3 extends over 14 amino acids. V trimming: 5 bases; J trimming: 8 bases; junction bases outside the gene matches: 8. CDR3 coding DNA: TGTGCCAGCAGCCCGGACAGGGGGACGGTGGGCTACACCTTC. As protein: CASSPDRGTVGYTF.

The J gene is TRBJ2-6, the V gene TRBV19; no clear D. There are 16 residues in the CDR3. Deletions cut 2 bases from V and 0 bases from J, with 8 bases between. CDR1 is LNHDA and CDR2 is SQIVND in the germline V gene (reference sequence). CDR3 bases: TGTGCCAGTAGTATACATGACAACTCTGGGGCCAACGTCCTGACTTTC. Amino acid sequence: CASSIHDNSGANVLTF.

The chain uses TRBV6-5 and TRBJ1-1; D unresolved. CDR1 and CDR2 from the germline V gene are MNHEY and SVGAGI. Trimming shortened V by 5 bases and J by 5 bases, and 15 bases separated the two germline ends. CDR3 length equals 14 residues. CDR3 residues: CASSGQGGGTEAFF. DNA of the CDR3: TGTGCCAGCAGTGGCCAAGGAGGAGGGACTGAAGCTTTCTTT.

This sequence joins TRBV2 and TRBJ2-3; 7 nucleotides align to TRBD2. The V segment lost 4 bases and the J segment 1 base; nucleotides outside the gene matches: 11. Germline V gene sequence: CDR1 SNHLY, CDR2 FYNNEI. The CDR3 has 17 amino acids. The CDR3, as DNA: TGTGCCAGCAGTGGTACACGGGGGGATGGAGGCACAGATACGCAGTATTTT. Translating gives CASSGTRGDGGTDTQYF.

The DNA for the CDR3 is TGTGCCAGCAGTTTAAAGGGAGGACTCACTGAAGCTTTCTTT. This gives the protein CASSLKGGLTEAFF. The chain couples TRBV27 to TRBJ1-1, with D hard to call. This CDR3 is 14 amino acids long. CDR1 and CDR2 from the germline V gene are MNHEY and SMNVEV (reference sequence). Between the trimmed V and J ends, which lost 2 bases and 4 bases, there was a span of 11 bases.

The V call is TRBV4-2, the J call TRBJ2-7; TRBD2 agrees at 13 bases. J lost 4 bases, V lost 0 bases, and 3 bases had no gene match. Germline values: CDR1 LGHNA, CDR2 YNFKEQ. The CDR3 loop spans 16 amino acids. The chain's CDR3 is CASSQDRLAGGYEQYF. The CDR3 DNA reads as TGTGCCAGCAGCCAAGATAGACTAGCGGGGGGTTACGAGCAGTACTTC.

CDR3 sequence (DNA): TGTGCCAGCATCTCCCGGGGGGGAGGCTATGGCTACACCTTC. Encoded protein: CASISRGGGYGYTF. This sequence joins TRBV28 and TRBJ1-2; possible D gene TRBD1, 5 bases. In germline, CDR1 is MDHEN, CDR2 SYDVKM. V lost 7 bases and J lost 4, with 16 bases in between. The CDR3 is made up of 14 amino acids.

This clone occurred a few times. The chain joins TRBV5-4 to TRBJ2-1; D is perhaps TRBD1 (5 bases). The V gene lost 0 bases and the J gene lost 2 bases, with 9 bases spanning the gap. This CDR3 has 15 residues. The germline gives CDR1 SGHNT, CDR2 YYREEE (reference sequence). As DNA, the CDR3 is TGTGCCAGCAGCTTGGGCGCAGGGCCCTACAATGAGCAGTTCTTC. Encoded protein: CASSLGAGPYNEQFF.

This clone appeared a single time. The chain's CDR3 is CASSRKGTGGRVYEQYF. The DNA of the CDR3 is TGTGCCAGCAGCCGCAAGGGGACAGGGGGGCGAGTATACGAGCAGTACTTC. V and J are TRBV7-9 and TRBJ2-7; 11 bases are a match to TRBD1. The CDR3 extends over 17 amino acids. V was clipped by 5 bases and J by 4 bases; unmatched bases: 13. Germline V CDR1 and CDR2: SEHNR, FQNEAQ (reference sequence).

This clone is a singleton in its sample. The CDR3 spells CASSLRQGSLGNTIYF. The CDR3, as DNA: TGCGCCAGCAGCTTGCGACAGGGAAGCCTTGGAAACACCATATATTTT. The chain recombines TRBV5-1 with TRBJ1-3; 7 bases are shared with TRBD1. Germline-derived CDR1 and CDR2 are SGHRS and YFSETQ. V was clipped by 1 base and J by 3 bases; unmatched bases: 7. CDR3 size: 16 residues. Using reference TRBV5-1 and TRBJ1-3 for the parts outside the CDR3, the full variable domain is KAGVTQTPRYLIKTRGQQVTLSCSPISGHRSVSWYQQTPGQGLQFLFEYFSETQRNKGNFPGRFSGRQFSNSRSEMNVSTLELGDSALYLCASSLRQGSLGNTIYFGEGSWLTVV.

Note on this clone: The same CDR3 arises from other DNA sequences in this sample as well. The gene calls are TRBV30 and TRBJ1-2; no firm D call. With 0 bases removed from V and 4 bases from J, the gap between germline ends came to 6 bases. This CDR3 spans 12 amino acids. Germline CDR1 GTSNPN, CDR2 SVGIG (reference sequence). The CDR3 here is CAWSVRGYGYTF. CDR3 nucleotides: TGTGCCTGGAGTGTACGGGGCTATGGCTACACCTTC.

J is TRBJ1-1 and V is TRBV5-1; D gene uncertain. This CDR3 is built from 14 residues. Germline V CDR1 and CDR2: SGHRS, YFSETQ. V was clipped by 0 bases and J by 3 bases, with 9 bases between them. CDR3 coding DNA: TGCGCCAGCAGCTTGGTAAATTCGGACACTGAAGCTTTCTTT. Amino acid sequence: CASSLVNSDTEAFF.